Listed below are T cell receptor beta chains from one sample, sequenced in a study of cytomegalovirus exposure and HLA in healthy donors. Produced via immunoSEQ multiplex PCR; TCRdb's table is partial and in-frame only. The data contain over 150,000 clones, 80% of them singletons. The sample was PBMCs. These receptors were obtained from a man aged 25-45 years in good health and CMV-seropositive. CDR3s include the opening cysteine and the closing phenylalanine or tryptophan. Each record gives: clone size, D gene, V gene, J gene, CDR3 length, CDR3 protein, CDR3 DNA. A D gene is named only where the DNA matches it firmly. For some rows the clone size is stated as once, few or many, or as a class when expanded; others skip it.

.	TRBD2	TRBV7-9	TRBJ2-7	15	CASSLGGSGKYEQYF	TGTGCCAGCAGCTTAGGGGGTAGCGGGAAGTACGAGCAGTACTTC
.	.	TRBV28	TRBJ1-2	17	CASSPGGGNSIVYGYTF	TGTGCCAGCAGTCCCGGTGGGGGGAATTCCATAGTCTATGGCTACACCTTC
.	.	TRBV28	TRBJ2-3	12	CASQASTDTQYF	TGTGCCAGCCAGGCTAGCACAGATACGCAGTATTTT
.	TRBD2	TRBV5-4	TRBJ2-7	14	CASSLGRGGYEQYF	TGTGCCAGCAGCTTGGGGCGGGGGGGGTACGAGCAGTACTTC
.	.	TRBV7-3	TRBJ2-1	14	CASSLNGGLGEQFF	TGTGCCAGCAGCCTGAATGGGGGCCTGGGTGAGCAGTTCTTC
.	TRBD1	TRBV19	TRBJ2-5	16	CASSIRGTGDPETQYF	TGTGCCAGTAGTATACGTGGGACAGGGGACCCAGAGACCCAGTACTTC
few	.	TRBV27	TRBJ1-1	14	CASSQGGPNTEAFF	TGTGCCAGCAGTCAAGGGGGTCCGAACACTGAAGCTTTCTTT
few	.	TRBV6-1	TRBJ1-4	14	CASSDWASNEKLFF	TGTGCCAGCAGTGACTGGGCTTCTAATGAAAAACTGTTTTTT
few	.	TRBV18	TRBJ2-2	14	CASSPAGNTGELFF	TGTGCCAGCTCACCAGCGGGGAACACCGGGGAGCTGTTTTTT
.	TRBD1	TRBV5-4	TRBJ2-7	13	CASSKTGGDEQYF	TGTGCCAGCAGCAAAACAGGGGGCGACGAGCAGTACTTC
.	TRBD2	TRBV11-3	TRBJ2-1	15	CASSSRLAGFNEQFF	TGTGCCAGCAGCTCTCGACTAGCGGGGTTTAATGAGCAGTTCTTC
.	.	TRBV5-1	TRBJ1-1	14	CASSLGHENTEAFF	TGCGCCAGCAGCTTGGGGCACGAGAACACTGAAGCTTTCTTT
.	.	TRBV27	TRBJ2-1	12	CASSPYRAVMFF	TGTGCCAGCAGTCCGTACAGGGCAGTAATGTTCTTC
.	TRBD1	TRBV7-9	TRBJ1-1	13	CSSSGDTGGTAFF	TGTTCCAGCAGCGGAGATACAGGGGGCACGGCTTTCTTT
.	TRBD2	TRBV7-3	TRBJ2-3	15	CASSAVLAGTDTQYF	TGTGCCAGCAGCGCTGTACTAGCGGGAACAGATACGCAGTATTTT
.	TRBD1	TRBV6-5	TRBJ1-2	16	CASSYSRDRGIGGYTF	TGTGCCAGCAGTTACTCGAGGGACAGGGGGATCGGTGGCTACACCTTC
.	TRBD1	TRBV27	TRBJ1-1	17	CASSPYRGTGANTEAFF	TGTGCCAGCAGTCCCTACCGAGGGACAGGGGCCAACACTGAAGCTTTCTTT
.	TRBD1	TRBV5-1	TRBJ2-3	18	CASSLDNPGQGAGDTQYF	TGCGCCAGCAGCTTGGATAATCCGGGACAGGGGGCTGGAGATACGCAGTATTTT
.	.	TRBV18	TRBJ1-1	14	CASAIGEENTEAFF	TGTGCCAGCGCCATTGGAGAGGAGAACACTGAAGCTTTCTTT
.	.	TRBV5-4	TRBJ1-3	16	CASSPGQHKAGNTIYF	TGTGCCAGCAGCCCGGGACAACATAAGGCTGGAAACACCATATATTTT
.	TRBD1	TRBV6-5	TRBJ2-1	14	CASSKGQGRYEQFF	TGTGCCAGCAGTAAAGGACAGGGAAGATATGAGCAGTTCTTC
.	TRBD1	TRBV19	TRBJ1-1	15	CASSPYQGAGTEAFF	TGTGCCAGTAGTCCATACCAGGGGGCCGGCACTGAAGCTTTCTTT
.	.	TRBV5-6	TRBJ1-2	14	CASSLYGRGYGYTF	TGTGCCAGCAGCTTGTACGGCAGGGGCTATGGCTACACCTTC
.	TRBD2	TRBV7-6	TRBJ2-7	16	CASSLLSGGASYEQYF	TGTGCCAGCAGCTTATTGAGCGGGGGGGCCTCCTACGAGCAGTACTTC
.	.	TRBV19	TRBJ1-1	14	CASSIEIGGTEAFF	TGTGCCAGTAGTATAGAGATAGGGGGCACTGAAGCTTTCTTT
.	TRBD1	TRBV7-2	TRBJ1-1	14	CASSSRQGMNEAFF	TGTGCCAGCAGCTCTAGACAGGGGATGAATGAAGCTTTCTTT
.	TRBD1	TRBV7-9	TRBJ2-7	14	CASSSTGQGYEQYF	TGTGCCAGCAGCTCCACGGGACAGGGCTACGAGCAGTACTTC
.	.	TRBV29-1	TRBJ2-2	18	CSVEDSGSPGVNTGELFF	TGCAGCGTTGAAGACTCAGGAAGCCCGGGGGTAAACACCGGGGAGCTGTTTTTT
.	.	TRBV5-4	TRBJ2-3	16	CASSLKEQGSTDTQYF	TGTGCCAGCAGCTTGAAAGAGCAGGGGAGCACAGATACGCAGTATTTT
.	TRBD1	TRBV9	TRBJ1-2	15	CASSGTGGPPNGYTF	TGTGCCAGCAGCGGTACAGGGGGCCCCCCTAATGGCTACACCTTC
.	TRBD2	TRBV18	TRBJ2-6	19	CASSPPLAGASSGANVLTF	TGTGCCAGCTCACCACCGTTAGCGGGGGCCAGCTCTGGGGCCAACGTCCTGACTTTC
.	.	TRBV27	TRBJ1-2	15	CASGATGTLNYGYTF	TGTGCCAGCGGGGCTACCGGGACACTGAACTATGGCTACACCTTC
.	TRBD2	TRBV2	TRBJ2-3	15	CASKVRQGGLDTQYF	TGTGCCAGCAAGGTTAGGCAGGGAGGGTTAGATACGCAGTATTTT
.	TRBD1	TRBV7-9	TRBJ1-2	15	CSSSLRDRGQNGYTF	TGTTCCAGCAGCCTCCGGGACAGGGGACAGAATGGCTACACCTTC
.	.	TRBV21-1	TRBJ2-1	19	CASSKGGLAGSFSYNEQFF	TGTGCCAGCAGCAAAGGAGGGCTAGCGGGGTCTTTCTCCTACAATGAGCAGTTCTTC
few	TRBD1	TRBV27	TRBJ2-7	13	CASSSGQVGEQYF	TGTGCCAGCAGCTCCGGACAGGTGGGCGAGCAGTACTTC
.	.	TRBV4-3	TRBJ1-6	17	CASSQIPNGGANSPLHF	TGCGCCAGCAGCCAAATACCCAACGGAGGGGCCAACTCACCCCTCCACTTT
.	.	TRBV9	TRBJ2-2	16	CASSVRTNAGTGELFF	TGTGCCAGCAGCGTCAGGACTAATGCCGGCACCGGGGAGCTGTTTTTT
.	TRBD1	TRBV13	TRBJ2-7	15	CASSQRTGGFYEQYF	TGTGCCAGCAGCCAAAGGACAGGGGGCTTCTACGAGCAGTACTTC
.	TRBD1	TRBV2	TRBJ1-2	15	CARQGTGGYNYGYTF	TGTGCCAGGCAAGGGACAGGGGGTTATAACTATGGCTACACCTTC
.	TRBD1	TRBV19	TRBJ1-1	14	CASRQDRADTEAFF	TGTGCCAGTAGACAGGACAGGGCGGACACTGAAGCTTTCTTT
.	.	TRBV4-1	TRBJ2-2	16	CASSQGGWSSTGELFF	TGCGCCAGCAGCCAAGGAGGTTGGAGTTCCACCGGGGAGCTGTTTTTT
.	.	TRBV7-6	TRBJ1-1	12	CASSEAGAEAFF	TGTGCCAGCAGCGAGGCGGGTGCTGAAGCTTTCTTT
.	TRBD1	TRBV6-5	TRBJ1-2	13	CASSRDSFYGYTF	TGTGCCAGCAGTCGGGACAGCTTCTATGGCTACACCTTC
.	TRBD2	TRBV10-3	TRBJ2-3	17	CAISDGWSGGASDTQYF	TGTGCCATCAGTGACGGGTGGAGCGGGGGGGCCTCGGATACGCAGTATTTT
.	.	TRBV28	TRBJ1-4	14	CASSKGLANEKLFF	TGTGCCAGCAGTAAGGGGCTGGCTAATGAAAAACTGTTTTTT
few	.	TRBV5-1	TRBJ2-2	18	CASSLDVAGTQNTGELFF	TGCGCCAGCAGCTTGGATGTGGCGGGCACCCAGAACACCGGGGAGCTGTTTTTT
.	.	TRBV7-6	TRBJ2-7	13	CASSLDLNYEQYF	TGTGCCAGCAGCTTGGACTTGAACTACGAGCAGTACTTC
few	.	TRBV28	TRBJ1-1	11	CASSRDSLGFF	TGTGCCAGCAGTCGAGACAGTCTGGGTTTCTTT
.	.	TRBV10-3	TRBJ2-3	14	CALGSGRSTDTQYF	TGTGCCCTTGGGAGCGGGCGTTCGACAGATACGCAGTATTTT
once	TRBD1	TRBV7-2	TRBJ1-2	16	CASSLGRDSDSYGYTF	TGTGCCAGCAGCTTAGGGAGGGACAGCGATTCCTATGGCTACACCTTC
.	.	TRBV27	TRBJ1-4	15	CASSSRLAGNEKLFF	TGTGCCAGCAGTTCCCGCCTAGCGGGGAATGAAAAACTGTTTTTT